The entry below describes one TCR beta chain. The antigen is not known. This specimen belongs to a study of T cell responses to AZD1222 COVID-19 vaccine. The overall study: Timing groups of about 4 and about 12 weeks for second doses were pooled. Study findings and constraints: The study sampled repertoires only after the peak T cell response. Reports say nearly half of spike-specific TCRs go after unmutated variant regions.

Trimming shortened V by 1 base and J by 5 bases, and 9 bases separated the two germline ends. Looked up from germline, CDR1 is SGHTA and CDR2 is FQGNSA. This CDR3 region has 14 residues. Sequencing was performed with immunoSEQ multiplex PCR; in TCRdb, only in-frame clones are kept and a portion is missing. Of 150,000 to 200,000 clones in the sample, about nine tenths were seen once. V is TRBV7-2 and J is TRBJ2-1; D is tentatively TRBD1 or TRBD2 (6 bases each). The sample was peripheral blood, taken on day 0 of AZD1222 vaccination. This clonotype was obtained from an adult in good health. CDR3 nucleotides: TGTGCCAGCAGCTTAGTGGGGGGCGACAATGAGCAGTTCTTC. It specifies CASSLVGGDNEQFF. Supplemented by reference TRBV7-2 and TRBJ2-1, the full variable domain reads GAGVSQSPSNKVTEKGKDVELRCDPISGHTALYWYRQSLGQGLEFLIYFQGNSAPDKSGLPSDRFSAERTGGSVSTLTIQRTQQEDSAVYLCASSLVGGDNEQFFGPGTRLTVL.